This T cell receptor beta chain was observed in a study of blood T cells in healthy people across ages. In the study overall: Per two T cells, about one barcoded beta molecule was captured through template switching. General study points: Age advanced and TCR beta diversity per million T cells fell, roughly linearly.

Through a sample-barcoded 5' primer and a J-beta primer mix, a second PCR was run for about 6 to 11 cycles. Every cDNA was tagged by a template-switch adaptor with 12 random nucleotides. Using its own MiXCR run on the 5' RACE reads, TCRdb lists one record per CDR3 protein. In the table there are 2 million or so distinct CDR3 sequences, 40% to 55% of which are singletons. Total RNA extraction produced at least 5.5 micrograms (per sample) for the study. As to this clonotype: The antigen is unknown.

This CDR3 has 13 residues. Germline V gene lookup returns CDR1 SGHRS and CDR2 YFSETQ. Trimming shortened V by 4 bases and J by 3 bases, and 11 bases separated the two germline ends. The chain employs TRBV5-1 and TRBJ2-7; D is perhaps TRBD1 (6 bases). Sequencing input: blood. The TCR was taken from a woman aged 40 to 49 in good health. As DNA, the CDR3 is TGCGCCAGCAGCGTTGAGGGGGTCTACGAGCAGTACTTC. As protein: CASSVEGVYEQYF.